The next 28 T cell receptor beta chains were all read from a single sample in a study of CXCR3-negative and CXCR3-positive naive CD8 T cells. Preparation of TRB cDNA libraries relied on 5' RACE carrying UMI labels. TCRdb derives one entry per CDR3 protein from the 5' RACE reads, leaving out DNA. Listed are around 56,000 distinct CDR3 sequences; roughly 0.42% falls within the top ten. Sequencing was performed on naive CXCR3- CD8+ T cells from blood. The subset was: CD45RO-CCR7+CD27+CD95- naive CD8+ T cells lacking CXCR3 (TNR3-). The receptor set was obtained from a human donor in good health. Some clones in this sample may be carry-over from other donors' samples.

The rearrangement uses TRBV12-3 or TRBV12-4 and TRBJ1-5; TCRdb indicates TRBD1, and absent DNA this call remains unverified. This CDR3 is 14 amino acids long. This chain's CDR3 is CASSPGRLPQPQHF.

The V call is TRBV6-5, the J call TRBJ2-7; checking the TCRdb D call of TRBD1 is not possible without DNA. From germline, CDR1 is MNHEY and CDR2 SVGAGI. There are 13 residues in the CDR3. This CDR3 is CASSEDRDHEQYF.

The J gene is TRBJ1-2, the V gene TRBV27. The germline V gene has CDR1 MNHEY and CDR2 SMNVEV (reference sequence). This CDR3 contains 13 residues. CDR3 amino acids: CASSLRGLGGYTF.

The CDR3 reads CSATGLAGLYEQFF. The rearrangement uses TRBV29-1 and TRBJ2-1; TCRdb selects TRBD2, and the lack of DNA leaves this call unchecked. Germline values: CDR1 SQVTM, CDR2 ANQGSEA. CDR3 length: 14 amino acids.

The chain joins TRBV29-1 to TRBJ2-2; TCRdb reports TRBD2, a call that lacks DNA to check it against. This CDR3 is built from 17 residues. Germline assignment: CDR1 SQVTM and CDR2 ANQGSEA. The chain's CDR3 is CSVERASEGHVSGELFF.

The chain links TRBV29-1 to TRBJ1-2; absent DNA, TCRdb's TRBD1 call cannot be checked. Germline V lookup: CDR1 SQVTM, CDR2 ANQGSEA. The CDR3 is 11 amino acids. The CDR3 protein is CSVDRDIGYTF.

The chain links TRBV7-3 to TRBJ2-7. CDR1 and CDR2 from the germline V gene are SGHTA and FQGTGA. CDR3 length: 15 residues. This CDR3 is CASSLFAGGSSEQYF.

The rearrangement uses TRBV5-8 and TRBJ2-1; TCRdb calls TRBD2, which cannot be checked without DNA. CDR3 size: 18 residues. CDR1 and CDR2 from the germline V gene are SGHTS and YDEGEE. The CDR3 spells CASSLGVAGESSYNEQFF.

The CDR3 loop is CSVALDYKGETQYF. This sequence joins TRBV29-1 and TRBJ2-5; TCRdb gives TRBD2 as the D gene, but with no DNA this cannot be confirmed. Germline CDR1 reads SQVTM; CDR2 reads ANQGSEA. The length of the CDR3 is 14 residues.

This chain joins TRBV12-3 or TRBV12-4 and TRBJ2-3; TCRdb reports TRBD1, a call that lacks DNA to check it against. The CDR3 runs to 14 residues. The CDR3 is CASSPRTSTDTQYF.

CDR3 loop: CASSGEAGETDTQYF. The chain couples TRBV4-3 to TRBJ2-3; TCRdb selects TRBD1, and the lack of DNA leaves this call unchecked. The CDR3 is 15 residues long. Germline CDR1 reads LGHNA; CDR2 reads YSLEER.

CDR3 sequence: CASESYPDRGTYEQYF. The gene calls are TRBV5-1 and TRBJ2-7; TCRdb's D call of TRBD1 is untestable without DNA. CDR1 is SGHRS, CDR2 YFSETQ, per germline. The CDR3 sequence is 16 residues long.

The rearrangement joins TRBV20-1 to TRBJ1-2. There are 12 residues in the CDR3. Germline-derived CDR1 and CDR2 are DFQATT and SNEGSKA (reference sequence). CDR3 loop: CSATSDTDGYTF.

The chain uses TRBV7-6 and TRBJ2-5. Germline loops: CDR1 SGHVS, CDR2 FNYEAQ. The CDR3 covers 14 residues. The CDR3 reads CASSLAPTGETQYF.

V usage is TRBV29-1 and J usage is TRBJ2-7; lacking DNA, the TRBD1 call made by TCRdb goes unchecked. The CDR3 runs 14 residues. Germline V gene data show CDR1 as SQVTM and CDR2 as ANQGSEA. The CDR3 is CSVDGGGSSYEQYF.

The chain links TRBV5-1 to TRBJ2-1; TCRdb lists TRBD1, though no DNA is available to test this call. There are 18 residues in the CDR3. Germline CDR1 SGHRS, CDR2 YFSETQ. This CDR3 reads CASSFLGYPGQGKNEQFF.

The V and J genes are TRBV29-1 and TRBJ2-3; TCRdb returns TRBD1, unconfirmable since there is no DNA. The CDR3 consists of 13 residues. Germline lookup yields CDR1 SQVTM and CDR2 ANQGSEA. CDR3 sequence: CSVAGGSTDTQYF.

The chain employs TRBV7-9 and TRBJ2-1; checking the TCRdb D call of TRBD1 is not possible without DNA. The CDR3 extends over 15 amino acids. The germline V gene has CDR1 SEHNR and CDR2 FQNEAQ (reference sequence). The CDR3 reads CASSFPAGADNEQFF.

This sequence joins TRBV29-1 and TRBJ2-2; the TCRdb D gene call, TRBD1, has no DNA to confirm it. The CDR3 is 14 amino acids. Germline V gives CDR1 SQVTM, CDR2 ANQGSEA. CDR3 in amino acids: CSVLENGGNGELFF.

The chain has TRBV10-3 and TRBJ2-1; TCRdb's D call, TRBD1, is unchecked because there is no DNA. This CDR3 comprises 11 residues. Germline CDR1 ENHRY, CDR2 SYGVKD. The chain's CDR3 is CAIQGAGEQFF.

The chain has TRBV7-9 and TRBJ2-1; TCRdb outputs TRBD1, but without DNA this stays unchecked. This CDR3 is 15 amino acids long. The V gene's germline CDR1 is SEHNR and CDR2 FQNEAQ (reference sequence). CDR3 residues: CASSGDSSSYNEQFF.

The chain uses TRBV10-1 and TRBJ1-1; absent DNA, TCRdb's TRBD1 call cannot be checked. Germline values: CDR1 WNHNN, CDR2 SYGVQD (reference sequence). The CDR3 spans 15 residues. CDR3 residues: CASSTVTGPNTEAFF.

This sequence joins TRBV5-5 and TRBJ1-5. The germline CDR1 and CDR2 sequences are SGHKS and YYEKEE (reference sequence). The CDR3 is made up of 15 amino acids. Here the CDR3 reads CASTSGLNSNPPQHF.

The chain combines TRBV6-5 with TRBJ2-7; TCRdb designates TRBD1, a call that cannot be tested without DNA. Germline assignment: CDR1 MNHEY and CDR2 SVGAGI. The CDR3 spans 13 residues. CDR3 region: CASSSDISYEQYF.

The V gene is TRBV20-1, the J gene TRBJ2-7. The germline gives CDR1 DFQATT, CDR2 SNEGSKA (reference sequence). CDR3 length equals 13 residues. The CDR3 reads CSARDTDTGEQYF.

CDR3 residues: CASSLQGAPAANTGELFF. The genes are TRBV7-2 and TRBJ2-2; the TCRdb D gene call, TRBD1, has no DNA to confirm it. The CDR3 covers 18 residues. Germline-derived CDR1 and CDR2 are SGHTA and FQGNSA.

This chain uses TRBV11-3 with TRBJ2-1; TCRdb designates TRBD1, a call that cannot be tested without DNA. The CDR3 spans 15 residues. CDR1 and CDR2 from the germline V gene are SGHNT and YENEEA. The CDR3 is CASSSLQGARSEQFF.

This rearrangement joins TRBV29-1 to TRBJ2-5; absent DNA, TCRdb's TRBD1 call cannot be checked. The germline gives CDR1 SQVTM, CDR2 ANQGSEA. This CDR3 has 14 amino acids. CDR3 in amino acids: CSVDPSGRSETQYF.